The 28 T cell receptor beta chains below were found in one sample sequenced in a study of immune characterization of retroperitoneal liposarcoma. TCRdb itself ran the PCR reads through MiXCR, one entry per CDR3 protein. The sample lists 2,900 or so distinct CDR3 sequences, around 50% occurring once. The sequencing input was tumor tissue. These receptor sequences come from a male donor with retroperitoneal liposarcoma.

The J gene is TRBJ2-1, the V gene TRBV6-1, with D possibly being TRBD2 (6 bases). The V end lost 7 bases, the J end lost 0 bases, and 19 bases lay between the germline ends. The germline CDR1 and CDR2 sequences are MNHNS and SASEGT. CDR3 length: 17 amino acids. CDR3: CASTVGSLAASYNEQFF. For the CDR3, the DNA is TGTGCCAGCACTGTCGGCTCCTTAGCGGCCTCCTACAATGAGCAGTTCTTC.

Here the CDR3 reads CASSYAPRDGAFF. The CDR3 nucleotides are TGTGCCAGCAGTTACGCTCCCCGGGACGGAGCTTTCTTT. The chain is built from TRBV6-5 and TRBJ1-1; possible D gene TRBD1, 5 bases. Trimming stripped 2 bases from V and 10 bases from J, with 14 bases between. The V gene's germline CDR1 is MNHEY and CDR2 SVGAGI. The CDR3 has 13 amino acids.

CDR3 protein: CASSFFGVEQYF. As DNA, the CDR3 is TGTGCCAGCAGCTTTTTTGGGGTCGAGCAGTACTTC. This rearrangement joins TRBV7-2 to TRBJ2-4, with D unclear. TRBJ2-7 matches the DNA end more closely, so the J call is doubtful. The CDR3 contains 12 residues. Germline lookup yields CDR1 SGHTA and CDR2 FQGNSA.

The rearrangement links TRBV18 to TRBJ2-1; possible D gene TRBD1, 6 bases. The germline CDR1 and CDR2 sequences are KGHSH and LQKENI. The CDR3 is 16 amino acids. V lost 2 bases and J lost 8, with 19 bases in between. For the CDR3, the DNA is TGTGCCAGCTCACCAATGGGGGCCGTCGGGGACGATGAGCAGTTCTTC. Translated: CASSPMGAVGDDEQFF.

By proportion, this clonotype is medium-sized. CDR3 nucleotide sequence: TGTGCCAGCAGCTTAATCAAACAGTTTCCAGTCTCCTACAATGAGCAGTACTTC. Residues: CASSLIKQFPVSYNEQYF. The V and J genes are TRBV7-2 and TRBJ2-1; D remains unclear. The DNA end lines up better with TRBJ2-7; the J call may be wrong. Per the germline V gene, CDR1 is SGHTA and CDR2 is FQGNSA. The CDR3 is made up of 18 amino acids.

This clonotype appeared a few times. CDR3 nucleotides: TGTGCCAGCAGCCCGCCAGAGTGGAATGAGCAGTTCTTC. As protein: CASSPPEWNEQFF. The chain couples TRBV7-8 to TRBJ2-1; D ambiguous. Germline V gene data show CDR1 as SGHVS and CDR2 as FQNEAQ. V lost 5 bases to trimming and J lost 7 bases, with 12 bases between them. The CDR3 length is 13 residues.

In its sample, this clonotype is medium-sized (0.01 to 0.1%). This sequence joins TRBV7-2 and TRBJ2-1; D might be TRBD1 (6 bases). Trimming took 3 bases from V and 6 from J, leaving 30 bases between them. The CDR3 extends over 20 amino acids. In germline, CDR1 is SGHTA, CDR2 FQGNSA. DNA for the CDR3: TGTGCCAGCAGCTTTATGACAGGTTTTTCCCGGTGGAGGCCCGGCAATGAGCAGTTCTTC. Encoded protein: CASSFMTGFSRWRPGNEQFF.

By share of the sample, this clonotype is medium-sized. The chain carries TRBV7-6 and TRBJ1-4; D uncertain. Germline V gene data show CDR1 as SGHVS and CDR2 as FNYEAQ. The CDR3 spans 13 residues. The ends were cut back, 6 bases at V and 5 bases at J, with 10 bases in the middle. The CDR3: CASRRLVNEKLFF. CDR3 coding DNA: TGTGCCAGCAGACGACTGGTAAATGAAAAACTGTTTTTT. Based on the CDR3 plus reference TRBV7-6 and TRBJ1-4, the full variable domain is GAGVSQSPRYKVTKRGQDVALRCDPISGHVSLYWYRQALGQGPEFLTYFNYEAQQDKSGLPNDRFSAERPEGSISTLTIQRTEQRDSAMYRCASRRLVNEKLFFGSGTQLSVL.

This clonotype was counted only a few times. The chain combines TRBV12-3 or TRBV12-4 with TRBJ2-7, with 7 bases fitting TRBD2. The CDR3 has 16 residues. Trimming cost V 3 bases and J 7 bases; bases outside gene matches: 15. The CDR3 reads CASSFSGLSGLNEQYF. DNA of the CDR3: TGTGCCAGCAGTTTTAGCGGACTCTCGGGACTAAATGAGCAGTACTTC.

V gene TRBV7-8 combines with J gene TRBJ2-5; no clear D. The CDR3 has 18 residues. From germline, CDR1 is SGHVS and CDR2 FQNEAQ. Trimming took off 1 base at V and 11 bases at J, with 29 bases between the two ends. As DNA, the CDR3 is TGTGCCAGCAGCTTAGTGGGTCTAACTCCGACCAAGTCAAATGAGCAGTACTTC. It yields the protein CASSLVGLTPTKSNEQYF.

The rearrangement links TRBV6-6 to TRBJ2-5; TRBD1 matches at 9 bases. V shed 6 bases, J shed 0 bases, and the junction held 5 bases outside the gene matches. Germline V gene data show CDR1 as MNHNY and CDR2 as SVGAGI (reference sequence). The CDR3 is 15 amino acids. CDR3 bases: TGTGCCAGCAGGAAGGGACAGGGCTACCAAGAGACCCAGTACTTC. Translating gives CASRKGQGYQETQYF.

Sample share makes this clonotype medium-sized (0.01 to 0.1%). CDR3 DNA: TGTGCCAGCAGCTTATTAGCGCGGCCTGGCACAGATACGCAGTATTTT. As protein: CASSLLARPGTDTQYF. V is TRBV7-2 and J is TRBJ2-3; maybe TRBD2 (5 bases). In germline, CDR1 is SGHTA, CDR2 FQGNSA. Trimming left V 2 bases short and J 1 base short, with 13 bases between. This CDR3 comprises 16 residues.

V gene TRBV6-5 combines with J gene TRBJ2-1; possible D gene TRBD2, 7 bases. V was cut by 6 bases and J by 4 bases, with 22 bases left in between. CDR1 is MNHEY and CDR2 is SVGAGI in the germline V gene. There are 17 residues in the CDR3. In DNA form, the CDR3 reads TGTGCCAGCAGCCGTACGGTACGGGGGGCAGGGTACAATGAGCAGTTCTTC. Encoded protein: CASSRTVRGAGYNEQFF.

This clonotype was picked up a small number of times. The chain recombines TRBV6-1 with TRBJ2-1; D gene ambiguous. V lost 3 bases to trimming and J lost 9 bases, with 6 bases between them. Germline CDR1 is MNHNS and CDR2 is SASEGT. CDR3 length: 11 amino acids. CDR3 amino acids: CASSDKSEQFF. The CDR3, as DNA: TGTGCCAGCAGTGACAAGAGTGAGCAGTTCTTC.

The V gene is TRBV6-6, the J gene TRBJ2-1, with D perhaps matching TRBD1 (5 bases). V lost 2 bases, J lost 4 bases, and 12 bases lay in between. Germline values: CDR1 MNHNY, CDR2 SVGAGI (reference sequence). The CDR3 contains 15 residues. The CDR3 region is CASSYRSGLYNEQFF. The CDR3 DNA sequence: TGTGCCAGCAGTTACCGGTCAGGGCTTTACAATGAGCAGTTCTTC.

In its sample, this clonotype was seen a few times. This chain connects TRBV7-3 to TRBJ2-4, with TRBD1 matching 7 bases. From germline, CDR1 is SGHTA and CDR2 FQGTGA. CDR3 length: 17 residues. The V segment lost 11 bases and the J segment 0 bases; nucleotides outside the gene matches: 16. The CDR3 sequence is CALQGQGEGGAKNIQYF. The CDR3 bases are TGTGCCTTACAGGGGCAGGGAGAAGGGGGAGCCAAAAACATTCAGTACTTC.

This clonotype was detected a few times. V gene TRBV6-1 combines with J gene TRBJ2-5, with a possible D match to TRBD2 (5 bases). This CDR3 is 14 amino acids long. The V gene lost 2 bases and the J gene lost 3 bases, with 10 bases spanning the gap. CDR1 is MNHNS, CDR2 SASEGT, per germline. CDR3 DNA: TGTGCCAGCAGTGAATTTGGACTGGAAGAGACCCAGTACTTC. It translates to CASSEFGLEETQYF.

This clonotype is medium-sized by share. The CDR3 sequence: CASSHDSSYNEQFF. In DNA form, the CDR3 reads TGTGCCAGCAGTCACGATAGCTCCTACAATGAGCAGTTCTTC. The V and J genes are TRBV27 and TRBJ2-1; D is unclear. The V gene's germline CDR1 is MNHEY and CDR2 SMNVEV (reference sequence). The CDR3 is made up of 14 amino acids. V lost 5 bases and J 0 bases, leaving 8 bases between the germline ends.

This chain connects TRBV6-1 to TRBJ2-1; 8 bases are shared with TRBD1. The last part of the DNA fits TRBJ2-7 better; the J call may be wrong. The CDR3 contains 15 residues. Germline V gene data show CDR1 as MNHNS and CDR2 as SASEGT. The CDR3: CASSDGLTGDHEQYF. CDR3 in DNA: TGTGCCAGCAGTGACGGATTGACAGGGGACCACGAGCAGTACTTC.

This clonotype came up a few times. The chain uses TRBV27 and TRBJ2-5, with D perhaps matching TRBD1 or TRBD2 (7 bases each). Between the trimmed V and J ends, which lost 6 bases and 11 bases, there was a span of 25 bases. CDR3 length: 15 amino acids. Germline assignment: CDR1 MNHEY and CDR2 SMNVEV (reference sequence). CDR3 coding DNA: TGTGCCAGCAGCCGCGGGGGACAGCCTGGCAATGAGCAGTACTTC. Amino acids: CASSRGGQPGNEQYF.

The table lists this clonotype with a few counts. The chain links TRBV6-1 to TRBJ2-5; 9 positions match TRBD2. CDR1 and CDR2 from the germline V gene are MNHNS and SASEGT. Trimming removed 4 bases from V and 5 bases from J; junction bases left unmatched: 8. This CDR3 is built from 15 residues. In DNA form, the CDR3 reads TGTGCCAGCAGTGTTGGCGGGAGGGCCGTGGAGACCCAGTACTTC. Protein: CASSVGGRAVETQYF.

CDR3 nucleotide sequence: TGTGCCAGCAGCTTAGAGTCGCAGGGGCGGTGGACTGAAGCTTTCTTT. Translating gives CASSLESQGRWTEAFF. V and J are TRBV11-2 and TRBJ1-1; TRBD1 might be the D (6 bases). The CDR3 is 16 residues long. V gave up 0 bases and J gave up 5 bases, with 16 bases separating them. Germline assignment: CDR1 SGHAT and CDR2 FQNNGV. Complete variable domain (other parts from reference TRBV11-2 and TRBJ1-1): EAGVAQSPRYKIIEKRQSVAFWCNPISGHATLYWYQQILGQGPKLLIQFQNNGVVDDSQLPKDRFSAERLKGVDSTLKIQPAKLEDSAVYLCASSLESQGRWTEAFFGQGTRLTVV.

CDR3 nucleotides: TGTGCCAGCAGACAGGGACAAGTTGGGACCCAGTACTTC. The encoded protein is CASRQGQVGTQYF. The chain has TRBV12-3 or TRBV12-4 and TRBJ2-4; D might be TRBD1 (6 bases). The J call could be wrong; TRBJ2-5 is a better fit for the DNA end. This CDR3 comprises 13 residues.

This clonotype was recorded a few times. The genes are TRBV6-5 and TRBJ2-5; TRBD1 aligns across 10 bases. CDR1 and CDR2 from the germline V gene are MNHEY and SVGAGI. After removal of 6 bases from V and 0 bases from J, the junction contained 4 bases not matched to a gene. The CDR3 loop spans 15 amino acids. The CDR3 sequence: CASSPGQGYQETQYF. CDR3 in DNA: TGTGCCAGCAGCCCGGGACAGGGGTACCAAGAGACCCAGTACTTC.

J is TRBJ1-1 and V is TRBV6-1; perhaps TRBD1 as D (5 bases). CDR1 is MNHNS and CDR2 is SASEGT in the germline V gene. V dropped 1 base and J dropped 5 bases, with 17 bases sitting between them. The CDR3 is 16 residues long. The CDR3 spells CASSEVGTQLDTEAFF. DNA for the CDR3: TGTGCCAGCAGTGAAGTAGGGACCCAGCTGGATACTGAAGCTTTCTTT.

The gene calls are TRBV6-6 and TRBJ1-5; TRBD1 is a possible D gene (5 bases). Germline-derived CDR1 and CDR2 are MNHNY and SVGAGI (reference sequence). V was shortened by 0 bases and J by 6 bases, with 6 bases between the two germline ends. The CDR3 has 13 residues. Here the CDR3 reads CASSYSRGQPQHF. The CDR3 DNA reads TGTGCCAGCAGTTACTCGAGGGGTCAGCCCCAGCATTTT.

This rearrangement joins TRBV6-1 to TRBJ2-7, with 12 bases identical to TRBD2. V was pared by 3 bases and J by 0 bases, with 3 bases of the junction left unmatched. Germline V gene sequence: CDR1 MNHNS, CDR2 SASEGT. The CDR3 loop spans 16 amino acids. The CDR3 reads CASSDGLAGRSYEQYF. CDR3 DNA: TGTGCCAGCAGTGACGGACTAGCGGGACGCTCCTACGAGCAGTACTTC.

This sequence joins TRBV12-3 or TRBV12-4 and TRBJ2-1; D tentatively reads TRBD1 or TRBD2 (5 bases each). The CDR3 totals 14 residues. V lost 7 bases and J lost 6, with 16 bases in between. The CDR3 DNA sequence: TGTGCCAGCACCCCTGCCGGGACCAGCAATGAGCAGTTCTTC. This codes for CASTPAGTSNEQFF.